One sample yielded the 7 T cell receptor beta chains listed below, sequenced in a study of shared clonotypes between healthy human individuals. Measured with immunoSEQ multiplex PCR; TCRdb has only the in-frame clones, and not every one. The sample has some 500,000 clones, about 96% seen once. The specimen was naive CD4+ T cells sorted from blood. This sample's subset: CD45RA+ positively selected. These receptors were obtained from a woman between 25 and 40 years old in good health.

J is TRBJ2-7 and V is TRBV4-1; 8 bases map to TRBD2. The CDR3 runs to 17 residues. J lost 3 bases, V lost 3 bases, and 13 bases had no gene match. The germline gives CDR1 MGHRA, CDR2 YSYEKL. The CDR3 sequence is CASSHGFSGGDLYEQYF. The CDR3 DNA reads as TGCGCCAGCAGCCATGGTTTCAGCGGGGGCGACCTCTACGAGCAGTACTTC.

The gene calls are TRBV25-1 and TRBJ2-1; D gene uncertain. This CDR3 is built from 16 residues. Between the trimmed V and J ends, which lost 7 bases and 5 bases, there was a span of 21 bases. Germline CDR1 MGHDK, CDR2 SYGVNS. CDR3 sequence reads: CASNPAAYGENNEQFF. The CDR3 DNA follows: TGTGCCAGCAATCCCGCGGCCTACGGAGAAAACAATGAGCAGTTCTTC.

The gene calls are TRBV19 and TRBJ1-2; no firm D call. The germline V gene encodes CDR1 LNHDA and CDR2 SQIVND (reference sequence). The CDR3 runs 18 residues. Trimming took 4 bases from V and 5 from J, leaving 26 bases between them. The CDR3 coding sequence is TGTGCCAGTAGTACGGACCCGCTACGGAGCCGACGGGTTTATGGCTACACCTTC. Amino acids: CASSTDPLRSRRVYGYTF.

This clone is a singleton in its sample. This chain joins TRBV18 and TRBJ2-2; D remains ambiguous. The CDR3 spans 15 residues. The ends were cut back, 3 bases at V and 4 bases at J, with 12 bases in the middle. CDR1 is KGHSH, CDR2 LQKENI, per germline. The CDR3 sequence is CASSPSEEGTGELFF. The CDR3 DNA follows: TGTGCCAGCTCACCGTCAGAGGAAGGCACCGGGGAGCTGTTTTTT.

The rearrangement uses TRBV30 and TRBJ2-2, with a possible D match to TRBD1 (5 bases). This CDR3 has 14 amino acids. V was pared by 3 bases and J by 0 bases, with 8 bases between. Per the germline V gene, CDR1 is GTSNPN and CDR2 is SVGIG (reference sequence). Here the CDR3 reads CAWSSQANTGELFF. Written as DNA, the CDR3 is TGTGCCTGGAGCTCACAGGCGAACACCGGGGAGCTGTTTTTT. Full variable domain (rest looked up from reference TRBV30 and TRBJ2-2): SQTIHQWPATLVQPVGSPLSLECTVEGTSNPNLYWYRQAAGRGLQLLFYSVGIGQISSEVPQNLSASRPQDRQFILSSKKLLLSDSGFYLCAWSSQANTGELFFGEGSRLTVL.

This sequence joins TRBV27 and TRBJ2-5; 9 nucleotides agree with TRBD1. The DNA matches TRBJ2-7 better at its end, which makes the J call doubtful. Germline loops: CDR1 MNHEY, CDR2 SMNVEV (reference sequence). There are 16 residues in the CDR3. This CDR3 is CASSRGTGSISYEQYF. The CDR3 nucleotides read TGTGCCAGCAGCCGAGGGACAGGGTCAATCTCCTACGAGCAGTACTTC.

The V call is TRBV4-1, the J call TRBJ2-2, with a weak D call TRBD1 (5 bases). CDR3 length: 16 residues. In germline, CDR1 is MGHRA, CDR2 YSYEKL. V lost 0 bases to trimming and J lost 4 bases, with 12 bases between them. The CDR3 coding sequence is TGCGCCAGCAGCCAAGAGCCAGGGCGCTCCACCGGGGAGCTGTTTTTT. This translates into CASSQEPGRSTGELFF.